These T cell receptor beta chains were read from a single sample in a study of regulatory T cells in long-lasting Graves disease. TCRdb redid the calling of the multiplex PCR reads with MiXCR, one entry per CDR3 protein. Among about 540,000 distinct CDR3 sequences listed, about 13% were seen once. This same sample was also taken into another study, of T cells in Graves' hyperthyroidism and ophthalmopathy.

The starting material was peripheral blood mononuclear cells (PBMCs), obtained at new diagnosis, from a patient treated with antithyroid drugs. These receptors originate from a man aged 25-45 years with Graves disease. The conserved cysteine and the conserved F or W are not part of the CDR3 here. Clone sizes are given selectively: once, few, many, or a class where the clone is expanded.

TRBV5-1	TRBJ2-3	many	ASSLTARTLSTDTQY
TRBV10-3	TRBJ1-1	many	AISDLDSEAF
TRBV25-1	TRBJ2-6	.	ASSETAGANVLT
TRBV6-5	TRBJ2-7	many	ASSYSPENSYEQY
TRBV24-1	TRBJ2-1	many	ATSDLGGGRRDNEQF
TRBV29-1	TRBJ2-7	many	SVGGQPYEQY
TRBV18	TRBJ1-6	.	ASSPDRGSPLH
TRBV6-1	TRBJ2-3	many	ASSREGLAGLSTDTQY
TRBV3-1	TRBJ1-1	many	ASSRLATEAF
TRBV24-1	TRBJ1-1	many	ATSQGGGSTEAF
TRBV11-1	TRBJ2-1	.	ASSLVVTSFGNEQF
TRBV12-3/TRBV12-4	TRBJ2-1	many	ASSHWGLYTGNEQF
TRBV12-3/TRBV12-4	TRBJ2-7	many	ASSPGQGTSYEQY
TRBV6-4	TRBJ1-3	.	AIISRGPGNTIY
TRBV24-1	TRBJ2-3	many	ATSDVSSTADTQY
TRBV11-1	TRBJ2-7	many	SSGSYYEQY
TRBV29-1	TRBJ1-5	few	SAQGYNQPQH
TRBV27	TRBJ1-6	many	ASSLSTGRTSPLH
TRBV15	TRBJ1-1	.	ATSRDGGQGWGTEAF
TRBV11-2	TRBJ2-6	once	ASSLEAGRSSGANVLT
TRBV12-3/TRBV12-4	TRBJ1-2	many	ASSFSRAYGYT
TRBV6-2/TRBV6-3	TRBJ1-1	many	ASTRDRWDTEAF
TRBV5-1	TRBJ2-1	many	ASMGAQGVSYNEQF
TRBV2	TRBJ1-5	many	ASSGGSQPQH
TRBV20-1	TRBJ1-5	.	SATTGKGQPQH
TRBV6-2/TRBV6-3	TRBJ1-1	many	ASSYSGESLEAF